The 9 T cell receptor beta chains below were found in one sample sequenced in a study of blood T cell repertoires in COVID-19. Produced via immunoSEQ multiplex PCR; TCRdb's table is partial and in-frame only. The data contain about 310,000 clones, roughly nine tenths of them singletons. Sequencing was carried out using PBMCs or T cells enriched from blood (not recorded which). Receptors originate from a man aged 60 to 69 who had recovered from COVID-19.

The chain carries TRBV7-9 and TRBJ2-3; D perhaps matches TRBD2 (5 bases). CDR1 SEHNR and CDR2 FQNEAQ come from the germline V gene (reference sequence). V was pared by 0 bases and J by 3 bases, with 10 bases between. The CDR3 loop spans 15 amino acids. The chain's CDR3 is CASSLADWATDTQYF. CDR3 DNA: TGTGCCAGCAGCTTAGCGGACTGGGCAACAGATACGCAGTATTTT.

The chain links TRBV28 to TRBJ1-5; the D is unclear. The CDR3 runs 11 residues. The V gene lost 9 bases and the J gene lost 0 bases, with 3 bases spanning the gap. CDR1 MDHEN and CDR2 SYDVKM come from the germline V gene. CDR3 sequence reads: CASYSNQPQHF. The CDR3 nucleotides are TGTGCCAGTTATAGCAATCAGCCCCAGCATTTT.

This clone is a singleton in its sample. The gene calls are TRBV20-1 and TRBJ1-3, with no clear D. Trimming took 3 bases from V and 4 from J, leaving 7 bases between them. CDR1 and CDR2 from the germline V gene are DFQATT and SNEGSKA (reference sequence). This CDR3 has 12 amino acids. The chain's CDR3 is CSASTSGNTIYF. The DNA of the CDR3 is TGCAGTGCTAGTACTTCCGGAAACACCATATATTTT.

The chain carries TRBV6-2 or TRBV6-3 and TRBJ2-1; 15 nucleotides line up with TRBD2. The V segment lost 6 bases and the J segment 1 base; nucleotides outside the gene matches: 13. Germline CDR1 MNHEY, CDR2 SVGEGT. This CDR3 has 20 residues. The CDR3 DNA reads TGTGCCAGCAGCGGCTCCGTCGGACTAGCGGGAGGGGGTTCCTACAATGAGCAGTTCTTC. This encodes CASSGSVGLAGGGSYNEQFF.

This rearrangement joins TRBV28 to TRBJ2-7; D possibly corresponds to TRBD2 (7 bases). Germline CDR1 and CDR2: MDHEN and SYDVKM. Trimming removed 8 bases at V and 4 bases at J, with 18 bases between. This CDR3 is 14 amino acids long. CDR3 amino acids: CASRRGGGQYEQYF. The CDR3 DNA sequence: TGTGCCAGCCGCAGGGGAGGGGGTCAGTACGAGCAGTACTTC.

CDR3 protein: CASSPVLGGNEQFF. In DNA form, the CDR3 reads TGCGCCAGCAGCCCCGTCCTAGGAGGTAATGAGCAGTTCTTC. The chain employs TRBV5-1 and TRBJ2-1, with D perhaps TRBD2 (5 bases). Trimming stripped 4 bases from V and 7 bases from J, with 15 bases between. The germline V gene has CDR1 SGHRS and CDR2 YFSETQ. This CDR3 region has 14 residues. The full variable domain, in which reference TRBV5-1 and TRBJ2-1 provide the parts outside the CDR3, is KAGVTQTPRYLIKTRGQQVTLSCSPISGHRSVSWYQQTPGQGLQFLFEYFSETQRNKGNFPGRFSGRQFSNSRSEMNVSTLELGDSALYLCASSPVLGGNEQFFGPGTRLTVL.

J is TRBJ2-5 and V is TRBV27, with 8 nucleotides matching TRBD1. Per germline, CDR1 MNHEY and CDR2 SMNVEV (reference sequence). J gave up 0 bases and V 1 base, and 4 bases lay outside the gene matches. CDR3 size: 16 residues. The CDR3 loop reads CASSLYTGGYQETQYF. CDR3 nucleotide sequence: TGTGCCAGCAGTTTATATACAGGGGGGTACCAAGAGACCCAGTACTTC.

The chain couples TRBV6-1 to TRBJ2-7; 8 nucleotides match TRBD1. CDR1 is MNHNS, CDR2 SASEGT, per germline. The CDR3 runs to 16 residues. J lost 2 bases, V lost 4 bases, and 10 bases had no gene match. CDR3 protein: CASSARTGTMAYEQYF. In DNA form, the CDR3 reads TGTGCCAGCAGTGCGAGGACAGGGACCATGGCCTACGAGCAGTACTTC.

The chain employs TRBV19 and TRBJ1-5; 9 positions agree with TRBD1. CDR1 is LNHDA, CDR2 SQIVND, per germline (reference sequence). CDR3 length equals 14 residues. The trim removed 9 bases at V and 7 bases at J, leaving 10 bases unmatched. As DNA, the CDR3 is TGTGCCAGCCGATATACAGGGGGCCACCAGCCCCAGCATTTT. This gives the protein CASRYTGGHQPQHF.